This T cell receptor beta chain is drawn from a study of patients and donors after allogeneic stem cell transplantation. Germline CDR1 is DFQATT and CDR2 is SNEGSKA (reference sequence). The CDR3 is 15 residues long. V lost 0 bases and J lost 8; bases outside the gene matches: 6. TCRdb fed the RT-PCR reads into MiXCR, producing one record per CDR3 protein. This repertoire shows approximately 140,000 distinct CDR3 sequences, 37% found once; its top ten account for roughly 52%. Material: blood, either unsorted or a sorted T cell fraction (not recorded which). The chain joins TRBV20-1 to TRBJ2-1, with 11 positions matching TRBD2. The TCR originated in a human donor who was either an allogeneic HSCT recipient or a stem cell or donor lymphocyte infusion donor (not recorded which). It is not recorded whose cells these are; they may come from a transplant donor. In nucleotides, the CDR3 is TGCAGTGCTAGAGACTTAGCGGGGGGGTTTGATGAGCAGTTCTTC. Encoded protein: CSARDLAGGFDEQFF.